This entry lists 8 T cell receptor beta chains sequenced from one sample in a study of CD8+ T cells in alopecia areata. RNA was isolated and reverse transcribed to cDNA, the sequencing template. Sequencing used immunoSEQ multiplex PCR; TCRdb keeps in-frame clones, though not all of them. The sample lists around 300,000 clones, roughly 63% seen once, with 0.75% to 0.95% in the top ten. Treatment in this sample: oral pan-JAK inhibitor, 5-10 mg twice daily. Source: CD4+ T cells sorted from blood, taken between weeks 51 and 52, from a patient treated with tofacitinib. The receptors here all came from a human donor with alopecia areata.

The chain employs TRBV30 and TRBJ1-4; unclear D gene. This CDR3 is built from 11 residues. Germline CDR1 GTSNPN, CDR2 SVGIG (reference sequence). V was pared by 0 bases and J by 8 bases, with 4 bases between. CDR3 DNA sequence: TGTGCCTGGAGTGTGGAGGAAAAACTGTTTTTT. As protein: CAWSVEEKLFF.

The chain is built from TRBV7-2 and TRBJ1-4; 9 bases agree with TRBD1. Germline V gene data show CDR1 as SGHTA and CDR2 as FQGNSA. Trimming at V came to 3 bases and at J to 8 bases, leaving 4 bases not matched to a gene. The CDR3 runs 14 residues. CDR3 nucleotide sequence: TGTGCCAGCAGCTTGGGGACAGGGTCCGAAAAACTGTTTTTT. Translating it yields CASSLGTGSEKLFF.

In DNA, the CDR3 is TGCGCCAGCAGCCACCTCCTACAGGGAGGGTACACTGAAGCTTTCTTT. Its protein product is CASSHLLQGGYTEAFF. V and J are TRBV4-1 and TRBJ1-1; tentatively, D is TRBD1 (6 bases). This CDR3 is 16 amino acids long. The V gene's germline CDR1 is MGHRA and CDR2 YSYEKL. The V end lost 3 bases, the J end lost 3 bases, and 17 bases lay between the germline ends.

The chain couples TRBV4-3 to TRBJ1-2; 8 nucleotides line up with TRBD1. CDR1 is LGHNA, CDR2 YSLEER, per germline. The CDR3 covers 16 residues. V lost 0 bases and J lost 5; bases outside the gene matches: 8. The CDR3 region has the DNA TGCGCCAGCAGCCAAGATCCCTGGACAGGGCGGTATGGCTACACCTTC. As protein: CASSQDPWTGRYGYTF.

This chain links TRBV30 with TRBJ2-2; D remains ambiguous. The germline gives CDR1 GTSNPN, CDR2 SVGIG (reference sequence). The V end lost 4 bases, the J end lost 0 bases, and 12 bases lay between the germline ends. This CDR3 comprises 15 residues. CDR3 in amino acids: CAWNKKGPNTGELFF. In DNA form, the CDR3 reads TGTGCCTGGAATAAGAAAGGTCCGAACACCGGGGAGCTGTTTTTT.

The chain uses TRBV7-2 and TRBJ2-3, with D tentatively TRBD1 (5 bases). The V end lost 5 bases, the J end lost 0 bases, and 12 bases lay between the germline ends. Germline CDR1 is SGHTA and CDR2 is FQGNSA. The CDR3 consists of 15 residues. CDR3 nucleotides: TGTGCCAGCAGCCAAAGGGGCGGTAGCACAGATACGCAGTATTTT. Translating gives CASSQRGGSTDTQYF.

The chain uses TRBV19 and TRBJ1-2, with no clear D. The CDR3 length is 13 residues. The germline V and J ends were trimmed by 6 bases and 4 bases, with 12 bases remaining between them. The V gene's germline CDR1 is LNHDA and CDR2 SQIVND (reference sequence). The CDR3 region has the DNA TGTGCCAGTAGCAGGTCTACGACCTATGGCTACACCTTC. Amino acids: CASSRSTTYGYTF.

In its sample, this clone was seen a few times. This chain links TRBV11-2 with TRBJ2-1, with 10 bases fitting TRBD2. Germline CDR1 SGHAT, CDR2 FQNNGV. The ends lost 4 bases at V and 6 bases at J; junction bases unmatched: 6. This CDR3 has 15 amino acids. Here the CDR3 reads CASSSLAGVPNEQFF. In nucleotides, the CDR3 is TGTGCCAGCAGCTCCCTAGCGGGGGTGCCCAATGAGCAGTTCTTC.